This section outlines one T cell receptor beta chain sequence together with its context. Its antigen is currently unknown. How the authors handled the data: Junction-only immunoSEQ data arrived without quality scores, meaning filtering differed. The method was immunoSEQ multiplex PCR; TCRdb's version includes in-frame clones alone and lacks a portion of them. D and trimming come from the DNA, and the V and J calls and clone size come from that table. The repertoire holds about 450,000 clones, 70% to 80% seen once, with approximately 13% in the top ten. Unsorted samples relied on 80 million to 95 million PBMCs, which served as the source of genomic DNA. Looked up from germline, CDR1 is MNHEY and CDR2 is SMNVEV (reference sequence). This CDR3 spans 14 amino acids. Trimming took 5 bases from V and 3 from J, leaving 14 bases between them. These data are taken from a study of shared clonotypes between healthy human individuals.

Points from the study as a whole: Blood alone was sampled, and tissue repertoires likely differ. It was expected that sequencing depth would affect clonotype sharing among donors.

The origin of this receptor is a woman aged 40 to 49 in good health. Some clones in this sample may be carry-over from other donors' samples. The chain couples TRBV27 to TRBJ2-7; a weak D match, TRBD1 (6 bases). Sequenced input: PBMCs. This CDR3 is CASSHRDNFYEQYF. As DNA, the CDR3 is TGTGCCAGCAGTCACCGGGACAACTTCTACGAGCAGTACTTC.